These 10 T cell receptor beta chains were sequenced from one sample in a study of naive and memory T cell subsets. Four PCR rounds used nested alpha and beta constant region primers plus the SP2 primer. MiXCR, run by TCRdb on the 5' RACE reads, gives a single entry per CDR3 protein. The table includes some 60,000 distinct CDR3 sequences, more than 6.5% detected once. An oligonucleotide containing a UMI was ligated to the 3' end of TCR cDNA. These receptors all come from a female donor in good health.

At least ten counts were recorded for this clonotype. V usage is TRBV29-1 and J usage is TRBJ1-6; D is unclear. V gave up 3 bases and J gave up 7 bases, with 10 bases separating them. Germline CDR1 reads SQVTM; CDR2 reads ANQGSEA. CDR3 size: 13 residues. The CDR3 protein is CSVELDANSPLHF. The CDR3 coding sequence is TGCAGCGTTGAGCTCGACGCGAATTCACCCCTCCACTTT. The variable domain in full, with the rest retrieved from reference TRBV29-1 and TRBJ1-6, is SAVISQKPSRDICQRGTSLTIQCQVDSQVTMMFWYRQQPGQSLTLIATANQGSEATYESGFVIDKFPISRPNLTFSTLTVSNMSPEDSSIYLCSVELDANSPLHFGNGTRLTVT.

This clonotype was recorded a few times. V usage is TRBV11-2 and J usage is TRBJ2-1, with D maybe TRBD2 (7 bases). The CDR3 has 17 residues. Germline V gene lookup returns CDR1 SGHAT and CDR2 FQNNGV. V lost 1 base to trimming and J lost 0 bases, with 13 bases between them. DNA of the CDR3: TGTGCCAGCAGCTTAGGGGGGGCGGGGGCCTCCTACAATGAGCAGTTCTTC. It is translated as CASSLGGAGASYNEQFF.

This clonotype appeared many times. The chain joins TRBV28 to TRBJ1-6; 7 nucleotides match TRBD1. This CDR3 region has 13 residues. V dropped 7 bases and J dropped 6; count of bases not matched to a gene: 3. CDR1 is MDHEN and CDR2 is SYDVKM in the germline V gene. CDR3 protein: CASKGATNSPLHF. The CDR3 DNA reads TGTGCCAGCAAGGGGGCGACTAATTCACCCCTCCACTTT.

The CDR3 coding sequence is TGTGCCAGTAATACTGACAGCTCCCTTGAAAAACTGTTTTTT. Its protein product is CASNTDSSLEKLFF. The rearrangement links TRBV19 to TRBJ1-4; tentative D call: TRBD1 (5 bases). The ends were cut back, 7 bases at V and 7 bases at J, with 16 bases in the middle. This CDR3 is 14 amino acids long. Per germline, CDR1 LNHDA and CDR2 SQIVND (reference sequence). Full variable domain (missing parts from reference TRBV19 and TRBJ1-4): DGGITQSPKYLFRKEGQNVTLSCEQNLNHDAMYWYRQDPGQGLRLIYYSQIVNDFQKGDIAEGYSVSREKKESFPLTVTSAQKNPTAFYLCASNTDSSLEKLFFGSGTQLSVL.

This clonotype appeared a few times. The chain carries TRBV6-2 or TRBV6-3 and TRBJ2-1, with D possibly being TRBD2 (6 bases). Trimming pared 4 bases from V and 6 bases from J, leaving 10 bases between. Germline V lookup: CDR1 MNHEY, CDR2 SVGEGT. CDR3 size: 13 residues. CDR3 in amino acids: CASSSRGINEQFF. CDR3 bases: TGTGCCAGCAGTTCCCGGGGGATCAATGAGCAGTTCTTC.

The J gene is TRBJ2-3, the V gene TRBV21-1. TRBV21-1 is reported as a pseudogene. The CDR3 totals 17 residues. The CDR3 DNA sequence: TGTGCCAGCAGCAAAGGACGGACGTCATCTAGCACAGATACGCAGTATTTT. It translates to CASSKGRTSSSTDTQYF.

This sequence joins TRBV12-3 or TRBV12-4 and TRBJ1-1; D is undetermined. The V end was cut by 5 bases, the J end by 0 bases, with 13 bases between. CDR3 length: 15 amino acids. CDR3 region: CASSQHSTVNTEAFF. In DNA form, the CDR3 reads TGTGCCAGCAGTCAACATTCGACGGTGAACACTGAAGCTTTCTTT.

The gene calls are TRBV20-1 and TRBJ2-3, with D perhaps given as TRBD1 or TRBD2 (5 bases each). The CDR3 contains 15 residues. The germline V and J ends were trimmed by 6 bases and 3 bases, with 19 bases remaining between them. Germline V gene data show CDR1 as DFQATT and CDR2 as SNEGSKA (reference sequence). CDR3: CSARSGLKGTDTQYF. Written as DNA, the CDR3 is TGCAGTGCAAGGTCGGGGCTTAAGGGGACAGATACGCAGTATTTT.

The chain combines TRBV20-1 with TRBJ2-1, with D possibly called TRBD1 or TRBD2 (5 bases each). This CDR3 has 13 residues. Germline assignment: CDR1 DFQATT and CDR2 SNEGSKA (reference sequence). V was shortened by 5 bases and J by 2 bases, with 10 bases between the two germline ends. CDR3 protein: CSAGGVTYNEQFF. The DNA for the CDR3 is TGCAGTGCTGGGGGAGTTACCTACAATGAGCAGTTCTTC.

In this sample, this clonotype turned up a few times. This rearrangement joins TRBV11-3 to TRBJ1-1, with 7 bases fitting TRBD1. CDR1 is SGHNT, CDR2 YENEEA, per germline. V shed 5 bases, J shed 11 bases, and the junction held 11 bases outside the gene matches. The CDR3 loop spans 13 amino acids. CDR3 in amino acids: CASSPRDRASAFF. In DNA, the CDR3 is TGTGCCAGCAGCCCTCGAGACAGGGCTTCGGCTTTCTTT. The full variable domain, in which reference TRBV11-3 and TRBJ1-1 provide the parts outside the CDR3, is EAGVVQSPRYKIIEKKQPVAFWCNPISGHNTLYWYLQNLGQGPELLIRYENEEAVDDSQLPKDRFSAERLKGVDSTLKIQPAELGDSAVYLCASSPRDRASAFFGQGTRLTVV.